The 29 T cell receptor beta chains given below trace back to one sample, sequenced in a study of T cell responses to AZD1222 COVID-19 vaccine (dated by TCRdb to the early 2020s). The time point label, read with the paper, signifies: about 28 days (+/-7) after the second vaccine dose. Library generation was performed with the immunoSEQ multiplex PCR assay. The table was pulled from immuneACCESS by TCRdb, which kept in-frame rearrangements only. Such tables lose some clones; where checked, under half of the loss comes from unresolved V genes, and the rest has no known cause. Counted in this sample were 110,000 or so clones; just over 85% of them appeared once. About 16% of the sample rests with the top ten. This specimen consisted of peripheral blood, obtained 28 days after the second AZD1222 dose. The receptors come from an adult who received the AZD1222 COVID-19 vaccine.

The chain employs TRBV20-1 and TRBJ2-7; 7 nucleotides match TRBD2. The CDR3 is made up of 14 amino acids. Trimming removed 3 bases from V and 9 bases from J; junction bases left unmatched: 14. Germline CDR1 is DFQATT and CDR2 is SNEGSKA (reference sequence). The CDR3 sequence: CSASYRTRGTVQYF. CDR3 in DNA: TGCAGTGCTAGTTATCGGACTAGGGGAACGGTGCAGTACTTC.

CDR3: CASSPRQGWTGELFF. CDR3 sequence (DNA): TGTGCCAGCAGCCCTAGACAGGGGTGGACCGGGGAGCTGTTTTTT. The rearrangement uses TRBV11-2 and TRBJ2-2, with 8 bases aligning to TRBD1. Germline V CDR1 and CDR2: SGHAT, FQNNGV. The CDR3 sequence is 15 residues long. Trimming took 5 bases from V and 5 from J; bases not matched to a gene: 7.

The V call is TRBV5-1, the J call TRBJ2-7; TRBD2 matches 12 bases. The CDR3 has 17 amino acids. CDR1 and CDR2 from the germline V gene are SGHRS and YFSETQ. With V trimmed by 4 bases and J by 2 bases, 10 bases remained unmatched. Here the CDR3 reads CASSKTLAGGVTYEQYF. As DNA, the CDR3 is TGCGCCAGCAGCAAAACACTAGCGGGGGGAGTTACCTACGAGCAGTACTTC.

This sequence joins TRBV7-3 and TRBJ2-7; 9 positions agree with TRBD1. The length of the CDR3 is 13 residues. The germline V gene has CDR1 SGHTA and CDR2 FQGTGA. The V gene end was trimmed by 0 bases and the J gene end by 6 bases; junction bases not matched to a gene: 0. CDR3: CASSLTTGGEQYF. CDR3 bases: TGTGCCAGCAGCTTAACGACAGGGGGCGAGCAGTACTTC.

Concerning this clone: At one boundary the junction diverges from the germline segment, which might be a read error. The rearrangement uses TRBV5-1 and TRBJ1-6; TRBD1 is a possible D gene (6 bases). Looked up from germline, CDR1 is SGHRS and CDR2 is YFSETQ. This CDR3 has 16 amino acids. DNA of the CDR3: TGCGCCAGCACCTTGGAGAGAGGCAGGGGCAATTCACCCCTCCACTTT. Amino acid sequence: CASTLERGRGNSPLHF. Variable domain in full (rest from reference TRBV5-1 and TRBJ1-6): KAGVTQTPRYLIKTRGQQVTLSCSPISGHRSVSWYQQTPGQGLQFLFEYFSETQRNKGNFPGRFSGRQFSNSRSEMNVSTLELGDSALYLCASTLERGRGNSPLHFGNGTRLTVT.

The chain uses TRBV6-5 and TRBJ1-1, with TRBD1 matching over 8 bases. V lost 6 bases, J lost 10 bases, and 13 bases stayed unmatched. Per the germline V gene, CDR1 is MNHEY and CDR2 is SVGAGI. The CDR3 extends over 14 amino acids. CDR3 sequence reads: CASRPEQGGLVAFF. The CDR3 bases are TGTGCCAGCAGGCCTGAACAGGGGGGGTTAGTAGCTTTCTTT.

The chain couples TRBV7-8 to TRBJ2-7, with D perhaps matching TRBD2 (5 bases). This CDR3 is 14 amino acids long. Germline CDR1 and CDR2: SGHVS and FQNEAQ. V lost 7 bases, J lost 0 bases, and 13 bases lay in between. CDR3 sequence (DNA): TGTGCCAGCACCAGCGGAGATAGCTCCTACGAGCAGTACTTC. Its protein product is CASTSGDSSYEQYF.

V is TRBV24-1 and J is TRBJ1-2, with a tentative D call TRBD1 (5 bases). Germline assignment: CDR1 KGHDR and CDR2 SFDVKD. With 11 bases removed from V and 4 bases from J, the gap between germline ends came to 13 bases. The CDR3 is made up of 12 amino acids. The chain's CDR3 is CAIWDLLYGYTF. The CDR3 nucleotides read TGTGCCATCTGGGACTTACTCTATGGCTACACCTTC.

The chain links TRBV7-2 to TRBJ2-7; 12 bases are shared with TRBD2. In germline, CDR1 is SGHTA, CDR2 FQGNSA. The V segment lost 5 bases and the J segment 4 bases; nucleotides outside the gene matches: 6. This CDR3 has 15 residues. The CDR3 bases are TGTGCCAGCAGCCATAAGACTAGCGGGAGATACGAGCAGTACTTC. Protein: CASSHKTSGRYEQYF.

The V gene is TRBV7-2, the J gene TRBJ1-2, with TRBD1 as a possible D gene (6 bases). The CDR3 totals 15 residues. Trimming shortened V by 1 base and J by 4 bases, and 13 bases separated the two germline ends. Germline V gives CDR1 SGHTA, CDR2 FQGNSA. CDR3 region: CASSLDTGTVYGYTF. The CDR3 DNA follows: TGTGCCAGCAGCTTAGATACAGGGACGGTCTATGGCTACACCTTC.

This clone was seen more than once but under ten times. This chain links TRBV5-1 with TRBJ1-2; D remains unclear. The V gene lost 1 base and the J gene lost 3 bases, with 7 bases spanning the gap. The germline gives CDR1 SGHRS, CDR2 YFSETQ. This CDR3 comprises 13 residues. CDR3 protein: CASSLQTDYGYTF. In nucleotides, the CDR3 is TGCGCCAGCAGCTTGCAGACGGACTATGGCTACACCTTC. The full variable domain, in which reference TRBV5-1 and TRBJ1-2 provide the parts outside the CDR3, is KAGVTQTPRYLIKTRGQQVTLSCSPISGHRSVSWYQQTPGQGLQFLFEYFSETQRNKGNFPGRFSGRQFSNSRSEMNVSTLELGDSALYLCASSLQTDYGYTFGSGTRLTVV.

The chain recombines TRBV6-2 or TRBV6-3 with TRBJ1-4; TRBD1 matches at 7 bases. CDR1 and CDR2 (germline): MNHEY, SVGEGT. Losses at the gene ends were 5 bases for V and 7 bases for J; bases not matched to a gene: 10. The CDR3 is 15 amino acids. The CDR3 sequence is CASSRTGSPREKLFF. In nucleotides, the CDR3 is TGTGCCAGCAGTCGGACAGGATCTCCCCGTGAAAAACTGTTTTTT.

CDR3 coding DNA: TGCGCCAGCAGCTTGGGGTCCGGGGAGCTGTTTTTT. Its protein product is CASSLGSGELFF. The rearrangement uses TRBV5-1 and TRBJ2-2; D ambiguous. With 0 bases removed from V and 6 bases from J, the gap between germline ends came to 3 bases. This CDR3 comprises 12 residues. Germline V lookup: CDR1 SGHRS, CDR2 YFSETQ.

The chain carries TRBV5-4 and TRBJ1-6; D possibly corresponds to TRBD1 (5 bases). The germline V and J ends were trimmed by 3 bases and 5 bases, with 12 bases remaining between them. Germline V gives CDR1 SGHNT, CDR2 YYREEE (reference sequence). This CDR3 spans 15 amino acids. CDR3 bases: TGTGCCAGCAGCTCCCGTCAGGGTCATAATTCACCCCTCCACTTT. Amino acid sequence: CASSSRQGHNSPLHF.

This sequence joins TRBV7-8 and TRBJ2-7; 9 bases are a match to TRBD1. The length of the CDR3 is 14 residues. In germline, CDR1 is SGHVS, CDR2 FQNEAQ. The ends lost 4 bases at V and 4 bases at J; junction bases unmatched: 5. The CDR3, as DNA: TGTGCCAGCAGCTACAGGACAGGGGATTACGAGCAGTACTTC. This translates into CASSYRTGDYEQYF.

The V gene is TRBV27, the J gene TRBJ1-1; possible D gene TRBD1, 5 bases. The CDR3 extends over 15 amino acids. V was shortened by 3 bases and J by 1 base, with 12 bases between the two germline ends. Germline CDR1 MNHEY, CDR2 SMNVEV (reference sequence). Here the CDR3 reads CASSFLTDPNTEAFF. The CDR3 bases are TGTGCCAGCAGTTTCTTGACAGACCCGAACACTGAAGCTTTCTTT.

The V gene is TRBV7-2, the J gene TRBJ2-3; no firm D call. Germline lookup yields CDR1 SGHTA and CDR2 FQGNSA. The CDR3 is made up of 13 amino acids. The ends were cut back, 5 bases at V and 9 bases at J, with 15 bases in the middle. The CDR3 protein is CASSQHADKTQYF. The CDR3 DNA reads as TGTGCCAGCAGCCAACACGCCGACAAAACGCAGTATTTT.

The gene calls are TRBV6-4 and TRBJ2-1, with 8 bases fitting TRBD2. The CDR3 runs to 15 residues. After removal of 2 bases from V and 6 bases from J, the junction contained 6 bases not matched to a gene. Germline lookup yields CDR1 MRHNA and CDR2 SNTAGT. CDR3 coding DNA: TGTGCCAGCAGTGACCGGGGGGGCCCGGGCAATGAGCAGTTCTTC. Its translation is CASSDRGGPGNEQFF.

The J gene is TRBJ2-3, the V gene TRBV11-2; 7 bases map to TRBD2. The V segment lost 2 bases and the J segment 0 bases; nucleotides outside the gene matches: 2. Germline V lookup: CDR1 SGHAT, CDR2 FQNNGV. CDR3 length equals 15 residues. The CDR3: CASSLLAVSTDTQYF. The CDR3 DNA reads TGTGCCAGCAGCTTACTAGCGGTGAGCACAGATACGCAGTATTTT.

V and J are TRBV18 and TRBJ1-6, with D possibly being TRBD1 (5 bases). Per the germline V gene, CDR1 is KGHSH and CDR2 is LQKENI. Trimming cost V 0 bases and J 10 bases, with 10 bases left between them. This CDR3 has 14 amino acids. The CDR3 bases are TGTGCCAGCTCACCACCGCCTGGGGGGTCACCCCTCCACTTT. The encoded protein is CASSPPPGGSPLHF.

For the CDR3, the DNA is TGTGCCAGTAGCGGGCGACAGGGTGAGAGGGGCTACACCTTC. This encodes CASSGRQGERGYTF. The chain carries TRBV19 and TRBJ1-2; TRBD1 matches at 7 bases. Germline V gives CDR1 LNHDA, CDR2 SQIVND (reference sequence). The V gene end was trimmed by 6 bases and the J gene end by 8 bases; junction bases not matched to a gene: 12. The CDR3 covers 14 residues.

This rearrangement joins TRBV5-4 to TRBJ2-1; 8 positions match TRBD1. V trimming: 2 bases; J trimming: 9 bases; junction bases outside the gene matches: 7. Germline V CDR1 and CDR2: SGHNT, YYREEE (reference sequence). The CDR3 totals 14 residues. Here the CDR3 DNA reads TGTGCCAGCAGCTTCGGACAGGGAGAGGTTGAGCAGTTCTTC. Its translation: CASSFGQGEVEQFF.

The CDR3 region is CASSAGLTRTGELFF. The DNA for the CDR3 is TGTGCCAGCAGCGCGGGACTAACAAGGACCGGGGAGCTGTTTTTT. The genes are TRBV9 and TRBJ2-2, with 7 bases fitting TRBD2. The junction had 7 bases not matched to a gene; V was cut back by 3 bases and J by 5 bases. This CDR3 contains 15 residues. Germline loops: CDR1 SGDLS, CDR2 YYNGEE.

The genes are TRBV7-9 and TRBJ1-2, with TRBD1 matching 7 bases. V lost 1 base, J lost 6 bases, and 2 bases stayed unmatched. The CDR3 spans 13 residues. Germline CDR1 and CDR2: SEHNR and FQNEAQ (reference sequence). The CDR3 loop reads CASSLDRGNGYTF. The CDR3 DNA follows: TGTGCCAGCAGCTTAGACAGGGGAAATGGCTACACCTTC.

The count of this clone is one. The chain joins TRBV5-1 to TRBJ1-2, with 11 bases fitting TRBD1. The CDR3 consists of 15 residues. Germline V gene sequence: CDR1 SGHRS, CDR2 YFSETQ. The V and J ends lost 4 bases and 5 bases, in that order; junction bases with no gene match: 7. The DNA for the CDR3 is TGCGCCAGCAGCGCCTCGGGACAGGGGGAATATGGCTACACCTTC. Translation gives CASSASGQGEYGYTF.

The rearrangement links TRBV3-1 (or the pseudogene TRBV3-2) to TRBJ1-6, with D possibly matching TRBD1 (5 bases). CDR1 LGHDT and CDR2 YNNKEL come from the germline V gene (reference sequence). The V and J ends lost 0 bases and 10 bases respectively, with 10 bases between them. This CDR3 has 14 residues. The CDR3 DNA reads TGTGCCAGCAGCCAAGATCTGGGGGACTCACCCCTCCACTTT. It translates to CASSQDLGDSPLHF.

This chain links TRBV11-3 with TRBJ2-4; 8 bases line up with TRBD1. V dropped 1 base and J dropped 0; count of bases not matched to a gene: 2. Germline V lookup: CDR1 SGHNT, CDR2 YENEEA. The CDR3 covers 16 residues. Here the CDR3 reads CASSLGQGIAKNIQYF. Here the CDR3 DNA reads TGTGCCAGCAGCTTAGGACAGGGGATAGCCAAAAACATTCAGTACTTC.

V gene TRBV3-1 (or the pseudogene TRBV3-2) combines with J gene TRBJ1-1; 7 bases are shared with TRBD1. Per the germline V gene, CDR1 is LGHDT and CDR2 is YNNKEL (reference sequence). The CDR3 runs 14 residues. Trimming removed 1 base from V and 3 bases from J; junction bases left unmatched: 2. CDR3 sequence (DNA): TGTGCCAGCAGCCAAGTTGGACAGGACACTGAAGCTTTCTTT. Amino acids: CASSQVGQDTEAFF.

The gene calls are TRBV7-2 and TRBJ2-7; D might be TRBD1 (6 bases). The germline gives CDR1 SGHTA, CDR2 FQGNSA. The CDR3 length is 15 residues. The V end lost 2 bases, the J end lost 3 bases, and 14 bases lay between the germline ends. The CDR3 here is CASSLWYQGFYEQYF. CDR3 coding DNA: TGTGCCAGCAGCTTATGGTACCAGGGGTTCTACGAGCAGTACTTC.